The entry below describes one T cell receptor (beta chain). CDR1 is MNHEY, CDR2 SMNVEV, per germline (reference sequence). J lost 5 bases, V lost 1 base, and 4 bases had no gene match. CDR3 length equals 14 residues. The data were taken from a study of blood T cell repertoires in COVID-19. The wider study: From T cells, B-cell-depleted T cells, or PBMCs came the material, which was cDNA or gDNA.

Seattle enrolled patients during active infection and tracked them longitudinally. Repertoires were generated with immunoSEQ multiplex PCR, while TCRdb's copy carries only in-frame clones and drops some. This table has roughly 150,000 clones, 84% appearing once. The receptor comes from a woman of 80 years or more with COVID-19, enrolled during active disease. Sequenced sample: peripheral blood. The genes are TRBV27 and TRBJ2-7; 8 positions match TRBD1. The CDR3 DNA is TGTGCCAGCAGTTTATATGACAGGGGCAACGAGCAGTACTTC. Its protein product is CASSLYDRGNEQYF.